These 17 T cell receptor beta chains originate from one sample sequenced in a study of CD8+ T cells in alopecia areata. In each case, RNA was isolated and then reverse transcribed into cDNA as the sequencing template. Some clones are missing from TCRdb's copy, which holds only in-frame ones; the method was immunoSEQ multiplex PCR. Altogether about 190,000 clones are present, 50% to 60% being singletons, with the ten largest covering approximately 0.63%. Treatment here: oral pan-JAK inhibitor, 5-10 mg twice daily. The sample here was CD4+ T cells sorted from blood, taken at week 4, from a patient treated with tofacitinib. These receptors were obtained from a human donor with alopecia areata.

V usage is TRBV6-5 and J usage is TRBJ2-3; maybe TRBD2 (5 bases). CDR3 length equals 15 residues. With 6 bases removed from V and 0 bases from J, the gap between germline ends came to 13 bases. In germline, CDR1 is MNHEY, CDR2 SVGAGI. The CDR3 DNA reads as TGTGCCAGCAGCTCTCTAGCACCTAGCACAGATACGCAGTATTTT. Encoded protein: CASSSLAPSTDTQYF.

The V gene is TRBV7-3, the J gene TRBJ2-4, with D possibly being TRBD1 (6 bases). This CDR3 region has 14 residues. Germline loops: CDR1 SGHTA, CDR2 FQGTGA. V was pared by 2 bases and J by 1 base, with 6 bases between. The CDR3 DNA reads as TGTGCCAGCAGCTTAGGACAGGCCAAAAACATTCAGTACTTC. This encodes CASSLGQAKNIQYF.

The chain combines TRBV6-5 with TRBJ1-4; D is perhaps TRBD1 (6 bases). The V end was cut by 6 bases, the J end by 1 base, with 9 bases between. The CDR3 totals 14 residues. CDR1 and CDR2 from the germline V gene are MNHEY and SVGAGI. The CDR3 DNA follows: TGTGCCAGCAGCCAACAGGGAACTAATGAAAAACTGTTTTTT. As protein: CASSQQGTNEKLFF.

This chain uses TRBV25-1 with TRBJ1-1; no firm D call. Trimming shortened V by 4 bases and J by 11 bases, and 17 bases separated the two germline ends. From germline, CDR1 is MGHDK and CDR2 SYGVNS. The CDR3 runs 13 residues. CDR3 residues: CASSGSGSGSAFF. The CDR3 DNA reads TGTGCCAGCAGTGGATCCGGATCCGGGTCGGCTTTCTTT.

A note on this clone: Other DNA sequences in this specimen translate into the identical CDR3. V usage is TRBV29-1 and J usage is TRBJ1-5, with TRBD1 identical over 7 bases. The CDR3 covers 12 residues. With 7 bases clipped from V and 3 bases from J, the junction kept 3 bases outside the gene matches. From germline, CDR1 is SQVTM and CDR2 ANQGSEA. CDR3 in amino acids: CSAGTDNQPQHF. CDR3 bases: TGCAGCGCTGGGACAGACAATCAGCCCCAGCATTTT.

The chain carries TRBV2 and TRBJ2-5; TRBD1 or TRBD2 may be the D gene (6 bases each). The germline gives CDR1 SNHLY, CDR2 FYNNEI. CDR3 size: 14 residues. Trimming pared 6 bases from V and 4 bases from J, leaving 15 bases between. CDR3 sequence: CASSSGGGRETQYF. In DNA form, the CDR3 reads TGTGCCAGCAGCTCAGGAGGGGGTCGAGAGACCCAGTACTTC.

The rearrangement links TRBV7-9 to TRBJ2-6; tentative D call: TRBD1 (6 bases). Germline lookup yields CDR1 SEHNR and CDR2 FQNEAQ (reference sequence). Trimming stripped 5 bases from V and 0 bases from J, with 14 bases between. This CDR3 is built from 17 residues. The CDR3 reads CASSRPGEPSGANVLTF. The CDR3 DNA follows: TGTGCCAGCAGCCGACCAGGGGAACCCTCTGGGGCCAACGTCCTGACTTTC.

A few counts support this clone. The chain is built from TRBV11-1 and TRBJ2-7; a weak D match, TRBD2 (5 bases). The CDR3 sequence is 14 residues long. V shed 3 bases and J shed 1 base, with 10 bases lying between them. In germline, CDR1 is SGHAT, CDR2 FQDESV (reference sequence). The CDR3 sequence is CASSLTSGSYEQYF. In nucleotides, the CDR3 is TGTGCCAGCAGCTTGACAAGCGGTTCCTACGAGCAGTACTTC.

V usage is TRBV29-1 and J usage is TRBJ2-7; the D is unclear. V lost 5 bases, J lost 5 bases, and 16 bases lay in between. Germline V gene data show CDR1 as SQVTM and CDR2 as ANQGSEA. The CDR3 totals 13 residues. The CDR3 reads CSVLSPVLNEQYF. The CDR3 DNA is TGCAGCGTTCTCTCGCCCGTCCTTAACGAGCAGTACTTC.

The chain joins TRBV30 to TRBJ1-2; tentatively, D is TRBD1 (5 bases). This CDR3 contains 14 residues. Germline V gives CDR1 GTSNPN, CDR2 SVGIG (reference sequence). V lost 0 bases and J 7 bases, leaving 15 bases between the germline ends. CDR3 bases: TGTGCCTGGAGTGTACAATCTGGGACGGGTGGCTACACCTTC. It translates to CAWSVQSGTGGYTF.

The chain uses TRBV19 and TRBJ2-3; D call uncertain. The V end was cut by 5 bases, the J end by 0 bases, with 12 bases between. The germline V gene has CDR1 LNHDA and CDR2 SQIVND (reference sequence). The CDR3 runs to 15 residues. The CDR3 here is CASSRPGASTDTQYF. Written as DNA, the CDR3 is TGTGCCAGTAGTCGCCCTGGCGCTAGCACAGATACGCAGTATTTT.

This clone was found a few times. CDR3 DNA sequence: TGTGCCTGGAGGGCAGGGTTCTACACTGAAGCTTTCTTT. This sequence encodes CAWRAGFYTEAFF. The J gene is TRBJ1-1, the V gene TRBV30; a possible D gene is TRBD1 (5 bases). The V end was cut by 3 bases, the J end by 3 bases, with 11 bases between. From germline, CDR1 is GTSNPN and CDR2 SVGIG (reference sequence). The CDR3 runs to 13 residues.

As regards this clone: Germline and junction disagree at one end, which may indicate a read error. The chain carries TRBV5-5 and TRBJ1-1; 9 nucleotides agree with TRBD1. The CDR3 loop spans 12 amino acids. CDR1 is SGHKS and CDR2 is YYEKEE in the germline V gene (reference sequence). The CDR3 protein is CASSLRQGELRF. Written as DNA, the CDR3 is TGTGCCAGCAGCTTGCGACAGGGGGAGTTACGATTT.

Here the CDR3 DNA reads TGCAGCGTTTCCAGGGATAGGGGCAATGAGCAGTTCTTC. It is translated as CSVSRDRGNEQFF. The J gene is TRBJ2-1, the V gene TRBV29-1; TRBD1 might be the D (5 bases). V lost 5 bases and J 6 bases, leaving 14 bases between the germline ends. CDR1 and CDR2 from the germline V gene are SQVTM and ANQGSEA. The CDR3 totals 13 residues.

This sequence joins TRBV30 and TRBJ2-1; D gene unclear. From germline, CDR1 is GTSNPN and CDR2 SVGIG (reference sequence). The CDR3 is 11 residues long. Trimming stripped 5 bases from V and 3 bases from J, with 5 bases between. This chain's CDR3 is CAWHYYNEQFF. The DNA for the CDR3 is TGTGCCTGGCACTACTACAATGAGCAGTTCTTC.

The chain joins TRBV30 to TRBJ2-7; TRBD2 matches at 7 bases. Germline V gene sequence: CDR1 GTSNPN, CDR2 SVGIG (reference sequence). With 2 bases clipped from V and 4 bases from J, the junction kept 2 bases outside the gene matches. This CDR3 has 12 residues. The CDR3 DNA is TGTGCCTGGAGTAAGGGAGGGTACGAGCAGTACTTC. Its translation is CAWSKGGYEQYF. The full variable domain, rest sourced from reference TRBV30 and TRBJ2-7, is SQTIHQWPATLVQPVGSPLSLECTVEGTSNPNLYWYRQAAGRGLQLLFYSVGIGQISSEVPQNLSASRPQDRQFILSSKKLLLSDSGFYLCAWSKGGYEQYFGPGTRLTVT.

The chain joins TRBV4-2 to TRBJ2-1, with 11 bases that match TRBD2. Trimming removed 4 bases from V and 4 bases from J; junction bases left unmatched: 3. Germline lookup yields CDR1 LGHNA and CDR2 YNFKEQ. The CDR3 is 15 residues long. CDR3 DNA sequence: TGTGCCAGCAGCCTCACTAGCGGGGGTTACAATGAGCAGTTCTTC. This translates into CASSLTSGGYNEQFF.